The 17 T cell receptor beta chains in this list originate from one sample, sequenced in a study of CD8 T cells in Susac syndrome. RNA amounts of roughly 0.45 to 1 ug underwent reverse transcription with random hexamers. MiXCR, applied by TCRdb to the immunoSEQ multiplex PCR reads, yields one record per CDR3 protein. Here the sample spans approximately 190,000 distinct CDR3 sequences, approximately 94% being singletons. The sequenced sample was CD4+ T cells from PBMCs. The receptors originated from a human donor with Susac syndrome.

This chain connects TRBV19 to TRBJ1-1; possible D gene TRBD1, 6 bases. V dropped 2 bases and J dropped 3 bases, with 7 bases sitting between them. In germline, CDR1 is LNHDA, CDR2 SQIVND (reference sequence). The CDR3 spans 13 residues. CDR3 residues: CASSIQGYTEAFF. The DNA for the CDR3 is TGTGCCAGTAGTATACAGGGGTACACTGAAGCTTTCTTT.

CDR3 sequence: CSAPAGASYEQYF. CDR3 DNA sequence: TGCAGTGCCCCAGCCGGGGCAAGCTACGAGCAGTACTTC. The chain is built from TRBV20-1 and TRBJ2-7, with D possibly being TRBD1 or TRBD2 (5 bases each). Trimming removed 6 bases at V and 3 bases at J, with 15 bases between. Germline V gene lookup returns CDR1 DFQATT and CDR2 SNEGSKA (reference sequence). The CDR3 covers 13 residues.

This chain joins TRBV6-1 and TRBJ2-3; D not certain. V was pared by 3 bases and J by 6 bases, with 10 bases between. CDR3 length equals 13 residues. The germline gives CDR1 MNHNS, CDR2 SASEGT. CDR3 loop: CASSEVYEDTQYF. The CDR3, as DNA: TGTGCCAGCAGTGAGGTATACGAGGATACGCAGTATTTT.

The chain uses TRBV11-3 and TRBJ2-7; weak D call: TRBD2 (6 bases). The CDR3 contains 16 residues. Per germline, CDR1 SGHNT and CDR2 YENEEA. Trimming took off 0 bases at V and 2 bases at J, with 14 bases between the two ends. The CDR3 spells CASSLERGPGPYEQYF. In DNA form, the CDR3 reads TGTGCCAGCAGCTTAGAGCGGGGCCCCGGACCCTACGAGCAGTACTTC.

This clonotype was found once. V gene TRBV7-3 combines with J gene TRBJ2-1, with 7 bases aligning to TRBD1. The CDR3 is 13 amino acids. Germline-derived CDR1 and CDR2 are SGHTA and FQGTGA. Trimming took 0 bases from V and 16 from J; bases not matched to a gene: 9. The chain's CDR3 is CASSLTDRTYPFF. CDR3 DNA sequence: TGTGCCAGCAGCTTAACGGACAGGACTTACCCCTTCTTC.

This chain joins TRBV4-2 and TRBJ2-2, with D possibly TRBD1 on 5 matching bases. Deletions cut 1 base from V and 0 bases from J, with 6 bases between. Germline V gene lookup returns CDR1 LGHNA and CDR2 YNFKEQ. The length of the CDR3 is 15 residues. In DNA, the CDR3 is TGTGCCAGCAGCCAAGCAGGGACGAACACCGGGGAGCTGTTTTTT. Protein product: CASSQAGTNTGELFF.

The rearrangement joins TRBV6-5 to TRBJ1-6, with D unclear. V lost 5 bases and J lost 6, with 14 bases in between. Germline values: CDR1 MNHEY, CDR2 SVGAGI. This CDR3 is 15 amino acids long. The CDR3 DNA reads as TGTGCCAGCAGTCCACCCGAAGGGTTTAATTCACCCCTCCACTTT. Amino acid sequence: CASSPPEGFNSPLHF.

V and J are TRBV5-6 and TRBJ2-3; perhaps TRBD1 as D (7 bases). The CDR3 is made up of 15 amino acids. Trimming cost V 4 bases and J 0 bases, with 12 bases left between them. Per the germline V gene, CDR1 is SGHDT and CDR2 is YYEEEE. CDR3 nucleotide sequence: TGTGCCAGCAGCCCAGGGGGGCCTAGCACAGATACGCAGTATTTT. Translation gives CASSPGGPSTDTQYF.

The J gene is TRBJ1-2, the V gene TRBV5-4; possible D gene TRBD1, 6 bases. CDR3 length equals 14 residues. CDR1 is SGHNT, CDR2 YYREEE, per germline (reference sequence). Between the trimmed V and J ends, which lost 4 bases and 2 bases, there was a span of 12 bases. CDR3 protein: CASSPTGLNYGYTF. The CDR3 DNA reads as TGTGCCAGCAGCCCGACAGGTTTAAACTATGGCTACACCTTC.

This chain uses TRBV18 with TRBJ2-7, with D hard to call. CDR3 size: 12 residues. Germline values: CDR1 KGHSH, CDR2 LQKENI. V lost 0 bases to trimming and J lost 4 bases, with 4 bases between them. For the CDR3, the DNA is TGTGCCAGCTCACCACCCGGATACGAGCAGTACTTC. Translation gives CASSPPGYEQYF.

This chain links TRBV10-3 with TRBJ2-6, with unresolved D. The CDR3 totals 14 residues. The V gene's germline CDR1 is ENHRY and CDR2 SYGVKD. Trimming pared 10 bases from V and 4 bases from J, leaving 14 bases between. The CDR3 is CASSQVAGANVLTF. As DNA, the CDR3 is TGTGCCAGCTCGCAGGTAGCAGGGGCCAACGTCCTGACTTTC.

This chain links TRBV9 with TRBJ2-7, with TRBD1 matching over 9 bases. The CDR3 is 14 residues long. CDR1 SGDLS and CDR2 YYNGEE come from the germline V gene. J was trimmed by 5 bases and V by 3 bases; bases with no gene match: 6. DNA of the CDR3: TGTGCCAGCAGCGCCGGGACAGGGTTCCACGAGCAGTACTTC. This codes for CASSAGTGFHEQYF.

The chain couples TRBV27 to TRBJ1-5; TRBD1 might be the D (5 bases). CDR3 length equals 13 residues. Germline CDR1 reads MNHEY; CDR2 reads SMNVEV (reference sequence). Deletions cut 3 bases from V and 11 bases from J, with 14 bases between. In nucleotides, the CDR3 is TGTGCCAGCAGTTTTTCCAGGGAGGAAGCCCAGCATTTT. The encoded protein is CASSFSREEAQHF.

V and J are TRBV15 and TRBJ1-1; D ambiguous. Trimming shortened V by 1 base and J by 1 base, and 7 bases separated the two germline ends. CDR3 length: 14 amino acids. Germline V gives CDR1 LNHNV, CDR2 YYDKDF (reference sequence). CDR3 in DNA: TGTGCCACCAGCAGAGGGTCAGCGAACACTGAAGCTTTCTTT. Translating gives CATSRGSANTEAFF.

This chain uses TRBV3-1 with TRBJ2-6; unclear D gene. The CDR3 is 14 amino acids. Trimming pared 1 base from V and 4 bases from J, leaving 5 bases between. In germline, CDR1 is LGHDT, CDR2 YNNKEL (reference sequence). The CDR3 nucleotides are TGTGCCAGCAGCCAAGTATCCGGGGCCAACGTCCTGACTTTC. As protein: CASSQVSGANVLTF.

The rearrangement joins TRBV19 to TRBJ2-5; 11 bases are shared with TRBD1. CDR1 LNHDA and CDR2 SQIVND come from the germline V gene (reference sequence). This CDR3 has 15 amino acids. The J segment lost 5 bases and the V segment lost 6 bases, leaving 8 bases of the junction unmatched. The CDR3 region is CASSRTGTGGETQYF. The CDR3 nucleotides read TGTGCCAGTAGCAGAACCGGGACAGGGGGGGAGACCCAGTACTTC.

The V call is TRBV2, the J call TRBJ1-5; D is possibly TRBD1 (6 bases). CDR3 length equals 15 residues. V lost 0 bases to trimming and J lost 4 bases, with 10 bases between them. Germline CDR1 SNHLY, CDR2 FYNNEI. The CDR3 region has the DNA TGTGCCAGCAGTGAAGCGGTAGGGGGGAATCAGCCCCAGCATTTT. It codes for CASSEAVGGNQPQHF.